These 6 T cell receptor beta chains share one sample of origin, sequenced in a study of T-cell reconstitution after alpha-beta-depleted transplantation in children. It was with unique molecular identifiers that the TCRbeta library was prepared. Using its own MiXCR run on the PCR reads, TCRdb lists one record per CDR3 protein. The sample comprises 350,000 to 450,000 distinct CDR3 sequences, over 20% of which are singletons, and about 3.8% rests with the top ten. The sequences come from PBMCs from the stem cell graft donor, collected from the stem cell graft. Receptors were obtained from a human donor who donated a stem cell graft to a child with acute myeloid leukemia.

This clonotype was seen only a few times. This rearrangement joins TRBV20-1 to TRBJ2-1; TRBD2 is a possible D gene (5 bases). Trimming left V 6 bases short and J 8 bases short, with 8 bases between. This CDR3 contains 10 residues. Germline lookup yields CDR1 DFQATT and CDR2 SNEGSKA (reference sequence). Here the CDR3 reads CSAQRDEQFF. CDR3 in DNA: TGCAGTGCACAGAGGGATGAGCAGTTCTTC.

The gene calls are TRBV10-3 and TRBJ2-1, with unresolved D. V was pared by 7 bases and J by 4 bases, with 23 bases between. The CDR3 runs 17 residues. Germline-derived CDR1 and CDR2 are ENHRY and SYGVKD. The CDR3 region has the DNA TGTGCCATCACCGCTTTGGGGAACCTCCTGGGTTACAATGAGCAGTTCTTC. It yields the protein CAITALGNLLGYNEQFF.

This clonotype was counted ten times or more. The V call is TRBV12-3 or TRBV12-4, the J call TRBJ2-5; the D is unclear. There are 11 residues in the CDR3. Trimming stripped 5 bases from V and 2 bases from J, with 3 bases between. The CDR3 DNA follows: TGTGCCAGCAGTGTGCAAGAGACCCAGTACTTC. Translating gives CASSVQETQYF.

V and J are TRBV12-3 or TRBV12-4 and TRBJ1-5, with D perhaps TRBD1 (6 bases). This CDR3 has 15 residues. The V gene lost 6 bases and the J gene lost 6 bases, with 18 bases spanning the gap. CDR3 sequence: CASSKPGTPFQPQHF. CDR3 sequence (DNA): TGTGCCAGCAGCAAACCCGGGACACCATTTCAGCCCCAGCATTTT.

The V and J genes are TRBV7-8 and TRBJ2-1, with TRBD2 matching 7 bases. Germline V lookup: CDR1 SGHVS, CDR2 FQNEAQ. There are 15 residues in the CDR3. The J segment lost 7 bases and the V segment lost 5 bases, leaving 11 bases of the junction unmatched. The CDR3 here is CASSTSVYRWNEQFF. Here the CDR3 DNA reads TGTGCCAGCAGCACTAGCGTGTATAGATGGAATGAGCAGTTCTTC.

This clonotype was detected only a few times. The chain uses TRBV11-1 and TRBJ2-3; TRBD2 aligns across 8 bases. With 1 base clipped from V and 2 bases from J, the junction kept 14 bases outside the gene matches. The CDR3 covers 19 residues. From germline, CDR1 is SGHAT and CDR2 FQDESV (reference sequence). The CDR3 nucleotides read TGTGCCAGCAGCTTAGTCTTCAGGTTGGCGGGAGGACACACAGATACGCAGTATTTT. It codes for CASSLVFRLAGGHTDTQYF.